This TCR beta chain comes out of a study of radiotherapy plus CTLA-4 blockade in lung cancer. Across the whole study: Disease control was achieved by about 34% of patients, and objective responses by over 15%.

Deletions cut 4 bases from V and 3 bases from J, with 21 bases between. Germline V gives CDR1 LGHNA, CDR2 YNFKEQ. The CDR3 totals 18 residues. Note on this clone: No antigen is known for it. The sample holds other DNA sequences that translate to the same CDR3.

The repertoire was sequenced with immunoSEQ multiplex PCR; TCRdb's copy has only in-frame clones and lacks some. The table lists about 80,000 clones, approximately 86% of them singletons. Study-level points and caveats: Reportedly, early blood T cell clone dynamics best predicted response, with interferon-beta. TCR clones from tumors expanded in blood after radiotherapy plus ipilimumab.

The J gene is TRBJ1-4, the V gene TRBV4-2; weak D call: TRBD1 (5 bases). Material: peripheral blood, obtained from a patient treated with radiotherapy plus ipilimumab. The source of this sequence is a human donor with non-small cell lung cancer who had a partial response to radiotherapy plus ipilimumab. Here the CDR3 DNA reads TGTGCCAGCAGCCCCTTTCCTAAATCCAGGGTCTCTAATGAAAAACTGTTTTTT. Translated: CASSPFPKSRVSNEKLFF.